In this sample, the clone carrying this TCR beta chain turned up many times. The target antigen is unknown. Newly diagnosed hyperthyroidism donors, aged 18 to 65, duration under 2 months. Clinical symptoms, serum thyroxine, TRAb, thyroid ultrasound and orbital computed tomography were relied on for diagnosis. This entry belongs to a study of Graves' ophthalmopathy and Graves' hyperthyroidism. Whole-study results and caveats: Sensitivity reached 85% to 90% and specificity roughly 81% for a 13-signature model separating ophthalmopathy from stable hyperthyroidism. Most expanded clonotypes from thyroid (those above 0.001 frequency) were also found in blood.

RNA transcripts provided the template for amplifying TCR beta CDR3 regions. RT-PCR was first run with HTBI primers, then multiplex PCR in a second round. One entry per CDR3 protein results from TCRdb running MiXCR on the multiplex PCR reads. The sample includes around 590,000 distinct CDR3 sequences, 35% to 40% of them seen just once. The V gene's germline CDR1 is DFQATT and CDR2 SNEGSKA (reference sequence). The ends were cut back, 1 base at V and 7 bases at J, with 8 bases in the middle. This CDR3 has 12 residues. This receptor was identified in an adult man with Graves' hyperthyroidism. The chain recombines TRBV20-1 with TRBJ1-5; D gene ambiguous. The specimen was peripheral blood or thyroid tissue (not recorded which). The CDR3 reads CSARGLQQPQHF. Written as DNA, the CDR3 is TGCAGTGCTAGAGGTCTTCAGCAGCCCCAGCATTTT.